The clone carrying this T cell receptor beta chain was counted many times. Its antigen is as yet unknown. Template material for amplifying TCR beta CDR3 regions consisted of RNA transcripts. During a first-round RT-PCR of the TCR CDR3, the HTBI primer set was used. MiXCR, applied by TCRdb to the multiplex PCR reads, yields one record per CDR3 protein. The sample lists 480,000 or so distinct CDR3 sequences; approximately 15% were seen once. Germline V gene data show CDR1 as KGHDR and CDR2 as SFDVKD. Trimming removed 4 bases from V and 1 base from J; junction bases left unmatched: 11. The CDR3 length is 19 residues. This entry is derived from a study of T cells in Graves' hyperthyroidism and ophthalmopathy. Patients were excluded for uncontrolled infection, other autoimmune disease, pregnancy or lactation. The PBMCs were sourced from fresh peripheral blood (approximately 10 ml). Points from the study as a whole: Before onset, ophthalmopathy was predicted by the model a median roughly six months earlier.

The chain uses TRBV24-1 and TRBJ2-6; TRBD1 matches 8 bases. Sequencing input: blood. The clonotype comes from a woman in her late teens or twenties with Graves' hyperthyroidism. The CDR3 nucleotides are TGTGCCACCAGTGACTCCCGACAGGGGCCATATTCTGGGGCCAACGTCCTGACTTTC. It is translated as CATSDSRQGPYSGANVLTF.